Following are 24 T cell receptor beta chains from one sample sequenced in a study of blood T cell repertoires in COVID-19. Repertoires were generated with immunoSEQ multiplex PCR, while TCRdb's copy carries only in-frame clones and drops some. In the table there are over 150,000 clones, roughly 84% of which are singletons. Sequencing was carried out using peripheral blood. The receptors shown here come from a man aged 55 to 70 with COVID-19, enrolled during active disease.

V gene TRBV19 combines with J gene TRBJ1-5, with 9 bases that match TRBD1. Germline assignment: CDR1 LNHDA and CDR2 SQIVND (reference sequence). V lost 4 bases, J lost 4 bases, and 8 bases stayed unmatched. This CDR3 has 16 amino acids. CDR3 in amino acids: CASSKGGQGRNQPQHF. The CDR3 region has the DNA TGTGCCAGTAGTAAAGGGGGACAGGGAAGGAATCAGCCCCAGCATTTT.

This rearrangement joins TRBV24-1 to TRBJ2-1; tentatively, D is TRBD2 (7 bases). The germline V gene has CDR1 KGHDR and CDR2 SFDVKD. This CDR3 is 14 amino acids long. V lost 10 bases and J 5 bases, leaving 17 bases between the germline ends. The CDR3 bases are TGTGCCACGAGAACTAGGGGGGGGGACAATGAGCAGTTCTTC. Amino acids: CATRTRGGDNEQFF.

This chain connects TRBV5-6 to TRBJ2-1; 7 bases are a match to TRBD1. Germline-derived CDR1 and CDR2 are SGHDT and YYEEEE. Germline trimming cut 5 bases from V and 5 bases from J; bases unmatched to any gene: 4. This CDR3 comprises 13 residues. The CDR3 nucleotides are TGTGCCAGCAGTTGGGGGACAGACAATGAGCAGTTCTTC. Amino acid sequence: CASSWGTDNEQFF.

The chain links TRBV19 to TRBJ2-2; TRBD2 is a possible D gene (6 bases). Trimming removed 7 bases at V and 1 base at J, with 22 bases between. CDR3 size: 18 residues. Germline CDR1 LNHDA, CDR2 SQIVND (reference sequence). CDR3 DNA sequence: TGTGCCAGTACCGAATGGTTGGGGGGTGCACAGAACACCGGGGAGCTGTTTTTT. Its protein is CASTEWLGGAQNTGELFF. Full variable domain (remainder filled in from reference TRBV19 and TRBJ2-2): DGGITQSPKYLFRKEGQNVTLSCEQNLNHDAMYWYRQDPGQGLRLIYYSQIVNDFQKGDIAEGYSVSREKKESFPLTVTSAQKNPTAFYLCASTEWLGGAQNTGELFFGEGSRLTVL.

Worth noting for this clone: The sample holds other DNA sequences that translate to the same CDR3. V is TRBV19 and J is TRBJ1-2, with 7 bases lining up with TRBD1. The CDR3 consists of 13 residues. With V trimmed by 5 bases and J by 3 bases, 3 bases remained unmatched. The V gene's germline CDR1 is LNHDA and CDR2 SQIVND (reference sequence). CDR3 DNA sequence: TGTGCCAGTAGTCCCACAGGGGACTATGGCTACACCTTC. The encoded protein is CASSPTGDYGYTF.

The chain links TRBV6-6 to TRBJ2-1; 7 bases map to TRBD2. This CDR3 region has 16 residues. J gave up 7 bases and V 6 bases, and 15 bases lay outside the gene matches. Germline values: CDR1 MNHNY, CDR2 SVGAGI (reference sequence). CDR3 region: CASRRDYQVGRNEQFF. DNA of the CDR3: TGTGCCAGCAGGAGGGACTACCAGGTGGGGAGGAATGAGCAGTTCTTC.

The V and J genes are TRBV9 and TRBJ2-1; 11 bases match TRBD2. Germline values: CDR1 SGDLS, CDR2 YYNGEE. Trimming cost V 0 bases and J 7 bases; bases outside gene matches: 3. The CDR3 totals 15 residues. In DNA, the CDR3 is TGTGCCAGCAGCGTAGCGGCTAGCGGGAGGAATGAGCAGTTCTTC. It encodes CASSVAASGRNEQFF.

The V call is TRBV7-2, the J call TRBJ2-1, with 9 bases matching TRBD2. The V gene end was trimmed by 3 bases and the J gene end by 0 bases; junction bases not matched to a gene: 3. Germline lookup yields CDR1 SGHTA and CDR2 FQGNSA. The CDR3 covers 16 residues. CDR3 DNA sequence: TGTGCCAGCAGCTTCCGCGGGGGGGCCTCCTACAATGAGCAGTTCTTC. It codes for CASSFRGGASYNEQFF.

A single count supports this clone. The rearrangement uses TRBV4-2 and TRBJ1-2; TRBD1 might be the D (5 bases). From germline, CDR1 is LGHNA and CDR2 YNFKEQ. This CDR3 has 16 amino acids. The ends were cut back, 2 bases at V and 6 bases at J, with 19 bases in the middle. CDR3 DNA sequence: TGTGCCAGCAGCCAACCCGTAGTCTCAGGGATGCATGGCTACACCTTC. Its protein product is CASSQPVVSGMHGYTF.

A word on this clone: The junction does not match germline at one end; this may be a read error. The chain couples TRBV7-3 to TRBJ2-1, with D possibly being TRBD1 (5 bases). This CDR3 spans 21 amino acids. Germline CDR1 and CDR2: SGHTA and FQGTGA. The CDR3 nucleotides are TGTGCCAGCAGTTTAAGAGGCGCGACAGAGATCAACAGCCCCTCCTACAATGAGCAGTTCTTC. It yields the protein CASSLRGATEINSPSYNEQFF. The full variable domain, its missing parts supplied by reference TRBV7-3 and TRBJ2-1, is GAGVSQTPSNKVTEKGKYVELRCDPISGHTALYWYRQSLGQGPEFLIYFQGTGAADDSGLPNDRFFAVRPEGSVSTLKIQRTERGDSAVYLCASSLRGATEINSPSYNEQFFGPGTRLTVL.

The rearrangement uses TRBV28 and TRBJ1-2, with D possibly matching TRBD1 (5 bases). CDR1 is MDHEN and CDR2 is SYDVKM in the germline V gene. The CDR3 length is 15 residues. V gave up 4 bases and J gave up 4 bases, with 16 bases separating them. The CDR3 sequence is CASSSPRQGGYGYTF. The CDR3 bases are TGTGCCAGCAGTTCCCCCAGGCAGGGAGGCTATGGCTACACCTTC.

This clone was detected only a few times. The chain combines TRBV7-2 with TRBJ2-2; 7 bases match TRBD2. Looked up from germline, CDR1 is SGHTA and CDR2 is FQGNSA. J lost 4 bases, V lost 2 bases, and 7 bases had no gene match. CDR3 length: 16 amino acids. The CDR3, as DNA: TGTGCCAGCAGCTTAATGGGGACTACCCTCACCGGGGAGCTGTTTTTT. It translates to CASSLMGTTLTGELFF.

The chain recombines TRBV9 with TRBJ2-1; TRBD1 is a possible D gene (6 bases). CDR1 is SGDLS, CDR2 YYNGEE, per germline. Between the trimmed V and J ends, which lost 0 bases and 10 bases, there was a span of 20 bases. CDR3 size: 16 residues. The CDR3 nucleotides read TGTGCCAGCAGCGTAGTTACAGGGTCGGAAGGTTCGGAGCAGTTCTTC. Translating gives CASSVVTGSEGSEQFF.

The chain uses TRBV25-1 and TRBJ1-6, with a weak D call TRBD1 (6 bases). Germline V CDR1 and CDR2: MGHDK, SYGVNS. Trimming removed 0 bases from V and 10 bases from J, with 10 bases in between. The CDR3 is made up of 14 amino acids. CDR3 nucleotides: TGTGCCAGCAGTGAATACAGCGACAGGTCACCCCTCCACTTT. Encoded protein: CASSEYSDRSPLHF.

The chain has TRBV5-1 and TRBJ1-1, with 8 bases that match TRBD1. Trimming cost V 4 bases and J 7 bases; bases outside gene matches: 3. Per the germline V gene, CDR1 is SGHRS and CDR2 is YFSETQ. This CDR3 contains 12 residues. The CDR3: CASSPDRDEAFF. For the CDR3, the DNA is TGCGCCAGCAGCCCGGACAGGGATGAAGCTTTCTTT.

The rearrangement links TRBV7-3 to TRBJ2-1; 11 bases line up with TRBD2. The V and J ends lost 6 bases and 6 bases, in that order; junction bases with no gene match: 7. The CDR3 covers 15 residues. CDR1 SGHTA and CDR2 FQGTGA come from the germline V gene. In DNA form, the CDR3 reads TGTGCCAGCAGTTATAGCGGGGGGGCTCTCAATGAGCAGTTCTTC. This sequence encodes CASSYSGGALNEQFF. Drawing the rest from reference TRBV7-3 and TRBJ2-1, the complete variable domain is GAGVSQTPSNKVTEKGKYVELRCDPISGHTALYWYRQSLGQGPEFLIYFQGTGAADDSGLPNDRFFAVRPEGSVSTLKIQRTERGDSAVYLCASSYSGGALNEQFFGPGTRLTVL.

In its sample, this clone was seen a few times. The chain links TRBV5-6 to TRBJ1-2, with 8 bases fitting TRBD1. V trimming: 0 bases; J trimming: 4 bases; junction bases outside the gene matches: 8. The CDR3 loop spans 16 amino acids. Germline V gene data show CDR1 as SGHDT and CDR2 as YYEEEE. In DNA form, the CDR3 reads TGTGCCAGCAGCTTGGGGTTAGGGGACAGGCCCTATGGCTACACCTTC. Translating gives CASSLGLGDRPYGYTF.

This clone was recorded only once. V gene TRBV27 combines with J gene TRBJ1-2; the D gene is possibly TRBD1 (6 bases). Deletions cut 4 bases from V and 4 bases from J, with 19 bases between. The CDR3 is 16 amino acids. CDR1 is MNHEY and CDR2 is SMNVEV in the germline V gene (reference sequence). The CDR3 is CASSSFDRPSVYGYTF. CDR3 coding DNA: TGTGCCAGCAGTTCTTTTGACAGGCCCAGCGTCTATGGCTACACCTTC.

V and J are TRBV5-8 and TRBJ1-4, with 9 bases aligning to TRBD1. Germline V gene data show CDR1 as SGHTS and CDR2 as YDEGEE. This CDR3 contains 14 residues. J gave up 5 bases and V 3 bases, and 2 bases lay outside the gene matches. CDR3 sequence: CASSWGTGNEKLFF. The CDR3 nucleotides read TGTGCCAGCAGCTGGGGGACAGGGAATGAAAAACTGTTTTTT.

The chain carries TRBV19 and TRBJ1-6; D is uncertain. This CDR3 is 15 amino acids long. The germline V gene encodes CDR1 LNHDA and CDR2 SQIVND (reference sequence). Trimming left V 3 bases short and J 8 bases short, with 14 bases between. The CDR3 loop is CASSMSHIVHSPLHF. Written as DNA, the CDR3 is TGTGCCAGTAGTATGTCCCATATAGTCCATTCACCCCTCCACTTT.

This chain uses TRBV27 with TRBJ2-3; 9 bases fit TRBD1. The CDR3 totals 16 residues. In germline, CDR1 is MNHEY, CDR2 SMNVEV (reference sequence). Germline trimming cut 2 bases from V and 7 bases from J; bases unmatched to any gene: 10. For the CDR3, the DNA is TGTGCCAGCAGTTTACCCGGGACAGGGACTGGAAATACGCAGTATTTT. Protein product: CASSLPGTGTGNTQYF.

The CDR3 sequence is CASSLGLAAGADTQYF. DNA for the CDR3: TGTGCCAGCAGTTTGGGGCTGGCGGCGGGGGCAGATACGCAGTATTTT. The rearrangement joins TRBV28 to TRBJ2-3; 7 bases line up with TRBD2. Per the germline V gene, CDR1 is MDHEN and CDR2 is SYDVKM. The CDR3 is 16 residues long. J lost 4 bases, V lost 3 bases, and 10 bases had no gene match.

This chain joins TRBV6-2 or TRBV6-3 and TRBJ1-1; perhaps TRBD1 as D (5 bases). Looked up from germline, CDR1 is MNHEY and CDR2 is SVGEGT. This CDR3 region has 12 residues. With 2 bases removed from V and 7 bases from J, the gap between germline ends came to 8 bases. CDR3 sequence (DNA): TGTGCCAGCAGTTACCCGGGACTTGAAGCTTTCTTT. Its translation: CASSYPGLEAFF.

The chain links TRBV18 to TRBJ2-7; 7 bases are shared with TRBD2. Trimming took 6 bases from V and 1 from J; bases not matched to a gene: 12. Germline V gene sequence: CDR1 KGHSH, CDR2 LQKENI. This CDR3 has 16 amino acids. For the CDR3, the DNA is TGTGCCAGCTCCTTAGTCCGGGGGGTCGGATCCTACGAGCAGTACTTC. This sequence encodes CASSLVRGVGSYEQYF.